This T cell receptor beta chain derives from a study of OX40 agonist ivuxolimab in advanced cancers. Study as a whole: Patients were dosed intravenously with ivuxolimab at 0.01 to 10 mg/kg every 2 weeks. Patients treated during dose escalation were battling hepatocellular carcinoma, melanoma, renal cell or head and neck cancer.

Study-level findings and limits: CD4+ and CD8+ T cells in blood underwent clonal expansion by week 6 at 0.1 to 3.0 mg/kg.

This clone was counted a single time. The antigen remains undetermined. With 2 bases clipped from V and 3 bases from J, the junction kept 12 bases outside the gene matches. The CDR3 runs to 19 residues. The germline V gene encodes CDR1 MRHNA and CDR2 SNTAGT. Data came from immunoSEQ multiplex PCR; TCRdb stores just in-frame clones and leaves some out. The profile shows 90,000 to 130,000 clones, less than 95% of them singletons. The receptor was isolated from an adult with an advanced solid tumor such as melanoma, head and neck, liver or kidney cancer. The specimen comprised CD4+ or CD8+ T cells sorted from blood, sampled in a trial of the OX40 agonist ivuxolimab. The V and J genes are TRBV6-4 and TRBJ2-1; 11 bases fit TRBD2. The CDR3 nucleotides are TGTGCCAGCAGTGACAGGGGTACTAGCGGGAGACCCGACTACAATGAGCAGTTCTTC. Protein sequence: CASSDRGTSGRPDYNEQFF.